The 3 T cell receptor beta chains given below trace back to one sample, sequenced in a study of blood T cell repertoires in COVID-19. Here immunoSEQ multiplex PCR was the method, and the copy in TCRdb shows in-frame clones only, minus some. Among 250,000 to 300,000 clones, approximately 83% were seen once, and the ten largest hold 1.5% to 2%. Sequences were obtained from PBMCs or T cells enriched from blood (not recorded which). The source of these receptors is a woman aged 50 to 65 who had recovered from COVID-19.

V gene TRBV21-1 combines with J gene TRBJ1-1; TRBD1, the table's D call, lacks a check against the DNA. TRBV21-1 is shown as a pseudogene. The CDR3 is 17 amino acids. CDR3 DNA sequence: TGTGCCAGCAGCAAAGTTAGGACAGGCCGAATGAACACTGAAGCTTTCTTT. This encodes CASSKVRTGRMNTEAFF.

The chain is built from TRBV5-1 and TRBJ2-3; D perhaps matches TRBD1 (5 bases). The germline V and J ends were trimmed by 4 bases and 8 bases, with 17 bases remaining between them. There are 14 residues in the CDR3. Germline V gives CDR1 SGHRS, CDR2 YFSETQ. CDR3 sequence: CASSPGYEQGTQYF. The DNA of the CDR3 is TGCGCCAGCAGCCCAGGGTACGAACAAGGTACGCAGTATTTT.

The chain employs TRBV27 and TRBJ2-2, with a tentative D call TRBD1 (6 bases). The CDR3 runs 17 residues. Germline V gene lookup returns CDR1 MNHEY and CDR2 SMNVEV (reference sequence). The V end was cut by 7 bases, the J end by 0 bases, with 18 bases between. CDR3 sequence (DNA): TGTGCCAGCAAGACATACAGGGCGAGTGCGAACACCGGGGAGCTGTTTTTT. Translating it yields CASKTYRASANTGELFF.